Sequencing of this T cell receptor (beta chain) was carried out in a study of control samples from healthy donors and cancer patients. V lost 10 bases to trimming and J lost 0 bases, with 18 bases between them. Germline CDR1 is LNHDA and CDR2 is SQIVND (reference sequence). There are 15 residues in the CDR3. The method was immunoSEQ multiplex PCR; TCRdb's version includes in-frame clones alone and lacks a portion of them. The sample has around 83,000 clones, approximately 94% seen once; the top ten hold roughly 1.3%. The specimen was PBMCs. The source is a woman between 40 and 50 years old with lung cancer. The chain couples TRBV19 to TRBJ1-1; TRBD1 is a possible D gene (5 bases). As DNA, the CDR3 is TGTGCCACCTCCTTGGGGGGATTGGTGAACACTGAAGCTTTCTTT. Its translation: CATSLGGLVNTEAFF.